This T cell receptor (beta chain) was identified during a study of T cells after yellow fever vaccination. Findings and limits, study-wide: The study re-detected most primary-vaccination clones after the booster (around 96% CD4, 85% to 90% CD8).

This clonotype turned up a few times. Its antigen is still unknown. Template switching with 5'RACE generated the TCR cDNA and added a universal primer site and UMIs. TCRdb redid the calling of the 5' RACE reads with MiXCR, one entry per CDR3 protein. Of a few hundred thousand distinct CDR3 sequences detected, around 4.1% appear once; the ten largest clones hold approximately 24%. Sequenced here: PBMCs, sampled 5 days after the yellow fever booster vaccination. This TCR was recovered from a young man who received the YFV17D yellow fever vaccine.

CDR3 nucleotide sequence: TGTGCCAGCGCAGGCGGGAGGAGGTCCTACAATGAGCAGTTCTTC. Translating it yields CASAGGRRSYNEQFF. The V and J genes are TRBV7-2 and TRBJ2-1, with 8 bases lining up with TRBD2. The CDR3 totals 15 residues. V trimming: 8 bases; J trimming: 1 base; junction bases outside the gene matches: 7. Germline-derived CDR1 and CDR2 are SGHTA and FQGNSA.